The 27 T cell receptor beta chains below all came from one sample that was sequenced in a study of shared clonotypes between healthy human individuals. Here immunoSEQ multiplex PCR was the method, and the copy in TCRdb shows in-frame clones only, minus some. The table records 950,000 to 1,200,000 clones, about 72% of them present only once. Sequenced input: memory CD4+ T cells from PBMCs. Sample subset: CD45RA-negative fraction. These receptors all come from a man between 18 and 29 years old in good health. Some clones in this sample may be carry-over from other donors' samples.

The genes are TRBV18 and TRBJ2-1, with 7 bases matching TRBD2. The germline V gene has CDR1 KGHSH and CDR2 LQKENI. Germline trimming cut 3 bases from V and 4 bases from J; bases unmatched to any gene: 6. The CDR3 covers 15 residues. CDR3 bases: TGTGCCAGCTCACCGCTCCGCGGGGGTTACAATGAGCAGTTCTTC. Protein sequence: CASSPLRGGYNEQFF.

This sequence joins TRBV5-1 and TRBJ1-2; possible D gene TRBD1, 5 bases. The length of the CDR3 is 15 residues. Germline CDR1 reads SGHRS; CDR2 reads YFSETQ. The V and J ends lost 2 bases and 1 base respectively, with 12 bases between them. The CDR3 sequence: CASSFRGTGNYGYTF. The CDR3 DNA is TGCGCCAGCAGCTTTCGAGGGACGGGTAACTATGGCTACACCTTC.

This chain links TRBV7-3 with TRBJ2-1, with 9 bases that match TRBD2. The CDR3 is made up of 17 amino acids. With V trimmed by 1 base and J by 5 bases, 9 bases remained unmatched. Germline V gives CDR1 SGHTA, CDR2 FQGTGA. The DNA for the CDR3 is TGTGCCAGCAGCTTAAGCGGGAGGGCGGCGGGGCACAATGAGCAGTTCTTC. The encoded protein is CASSLSGRAAGHNEQFF. The whole variable domain, filled in from reference TRBV7-3 and TRBJ2-1, reads GAGVSQTPSNKVTEKGKYVELRCDPISGHTALYWYRQSLGQGPEFLIYFQGTGAADDSGLPNDRFFAVRPEGSVSTLKIQRTERGDSAVYLCASSLSGRAAGHNEQFFGPGTRLTVL.

Notes on this clone: A much larger clone differs by one base, so this may be a read error. Within the sample, other DNA sequences also encode this same CDR3. This sequence joins TRBV20-1 and TRBJ2-3; tentatively, D is TRBD2 (5 bases). The germline gives CDR1 DFQATT, CDR2 SNEGSKA (reference sequence). The CDR3 contains 11 residues. The CDR3 bases are TGCAGTGCTAGTTTGAGGGATACACAGTATTTT. The encoded protein is CSASLRDTQYF.

The chain is built from TRBV7-2 and TRBJ2-1; D unclear. Between the trimmed V and J ends, which lost 3 bases and 0 bases, there was a span of 9 bases. Germline lookup yields CDR1 SGHTA and CDR2 FQGNSA. This CDR3 comprises 15 residues. The CDR3 region is CASSFLGSSYNEQFF. In DNA form, the CDR3 reads TGTGCCAGCAGCTTTCTGGGTAGCTCCTACAATGAGCAGTTCTTC.

This clone was counted a few times. V gene TRBV6-1 combines with J gene TRBJ2-3; 11 nucleotides match TRBD2. V was pared by 5 bases and J by 5 bases, with 6 bases of the junction left unmatched. The CDR3 contains 15 residues. Germline lookup yields CDR1 MNHNS and CDR2 SASEGT. The CDR3 loop is CASSLAGGRRDTQYF. The CDR3 DNA is TGTGCCAGCAGTTTAGCGGGAGGGCGGAGAGATACGCAGTATTTT.

This clone appeared a few times. Other DNA sequences within the sample encode an identical CDR3. The CDR3 sequence is CASSPGLDYGYTF. In nucleotides, the CDR3 is TGTGCCAGCTCACCGGGCTTGGATTATGGCTACACCTTC. The gene calls are TRBV18 and TRBJ1-2; D gene unclear. The CDR3 runs to 13 residues. Germline V CDR1 and CDR2: KGHSH, LQKENI. The germline V and J ends were trimmed by 3 bases and 5 bases, with 10 bases remaining between them.

V usage is TRBV30 and J usage is TRBJ1-5, with D maybe TRBD1 (5 bases). Germline assignment: CDR1 GTSNPN and CDR2 SVGIG (reference sequence). V shed 5 bases and J shed 2 bases, with 10 bases lying between them. The CDR3 runs to 13 residues. CDR3 sequence reads: CAWAGAGNQPQHF. The CDR3 DNA reads as TGTGCCTGGGCCGGGGCAGGCAATCAGCCCCAGCATTTT.

The V and J genes are TRBV9 and TRBJ2-5; weak D call: TRBD1 (5 bases). Germline lookup yields CDR1 SGDLS and CDR2 YYNGEE. V was cut by 0 bases and J by 2 bases, with 17 bases left in between. The CDR3 sequence is 17 residues long. The CDR3 bases are TGTGCCAGCAGCGTAGGTGGGGCAGGAGTGCCACAAGAGACCCAGTACTTC. Its protein product is CASSVGGAGVPQETQYF.

V gene TRBV28 combines with J gene TRBJ1-1; D is unresolved. V was pared by 0 bases and J by 8 bases, with 7 bases between. Germline lookup yields CDR1 MDHEN and CDR2 SYDVKM. This CDR3 comprises 12 residues. The DNA for the CDR3 is TGTGCCAGCAGTTTATGGAAGGCCGAAGCTTTCTTT. Translated: CASSLWKAEAFF.

The chain couples TRBV5-6 to TRBJ2-3; D is undetermined. The germline V gene encodes CDR1 SGHDT and CDR2 YYEEEE. This CDR3 spans 16 amino acids. The V and J ends lost 4 bases and 1 base respectively, with 16 bases between them. This CDR3 is CASSRTEVWGTDTQYF. In nucleotides, the CDR3 is TGTGCCAGCAGCAGAACTGAGGTTTGGGGCACAGATACGCAGTATTTT.

The chain joins TRBV5-1 to TRBJ2-3; 9 nucleotides agree with TRBD1. Trimming at V came to 7 bases and at J to 2 bases, leaving 8 bases not matched to a gene. Germline values: CDR1 SGHRS, CDR2 YFSETQ. CDR3 length equals 15 residues. For the CDR3, the DNA is TGCGCCAGCCTACAGGGGGCGACTGACACAGATACGCAGTATTTT. Translating gives CASLQGATDTDTQYF.

This rearrangement joins TRBV9 to TRBJ1-4, with D possibly TRBD1 on 5 matching bases. The V gene's germline CDR1 is SGDLS and CDR2 YYNGEE. Trimming removed 0 bases at V and 7 bases at J, with 16 bases between. CDR3 size: 16 residues. The CDR3 sequence is CASSVGSVQGSEKLFF. In nucleotides, the CDR3 is TGTGCCAGCAGCGTAGGATCGGTGCAGGGTAGTGAAAAACTGTTTTTT. Full variable domain (remainder filled in from reference TRBV9 and TRBJ1-4): DSGVTQTPKHLITATGQRVTLRCSPRSGDLSVYWYQQSLDQGLQFLIQYYNGEERAKGNILERFSAQQFPDLHSELNLSSLELGDSALYFCASSVGSVQGSEKLFFGSGTQLSVL.

V usage is TRBV4-2 and J usage is TRBJ2-5; possible D gene TRBD2, 6 bases. V was cut by 0 bases and J by 1 base, with 9 bases left in between. The CDR3 totals 15 residues. Germline CDR1 reads LGHNA; CDR2 reads YNFKEQ. The CDR3 DNA is TGTGCCAGCAGCCAAGACGCTAGCGTCCAAGAGACCCAGTACTTC. Translation gives CASSQDASVQETQYF.

This clone was observed a single time. V and J are TRBV7-2 and TRBJ1-2, with a weak D call TRBD1 (5 bases). Deletions cut 6 bases from V and 1 base from J, with 12 bases between. CDR3 length: 14 residues. Germline lookup yields CDR1 SGHTA and CDR2 FQGNSA. This CDR3 is CASRKGQINYGYTF. The CDR3 nucleotides are TGTGCCAGCAGGAAGGGGCAGATTAACTATGGCTACACCTTC.

This clone showed up just a few times. The rearrangement uses TRBV4-2 and TRBJ2-2; D call uncertain. Germline V lookup: CDR1 LGHNA, CDR2 YNFKEQ. The CDR3 runs to 15 residues. The germline V and J ends were trimmed by 3 bases and 7 bases, with 15 bases remaining between them. The CDR3 spells CASSQESPPHGELFF. Here the CDR3 DNA reads TGTGCCAGCAGCCAGGAGAGTCCCCCTCACGGGGAGCTGTTTTTT.

This clone has only a few counts. The chain is built from TRBV2 and TRBJ1-1; possibly TRBD1 for D (6 bases). Germline assignment: CDR1 SNHLY and CDR2 FYNNEI. Trimming pared 6 bases from V and 12 bases from J, leaving 17 bases between. The CDR3 runs to 12 residues. CDR3 nucleotides: TGTGCCAGCAGCTACCAGGACAGCCGGTCTTTCTTT. Translating gives CASSYQDSRSFF. Full variable domain (rest looked up from reference TRBV2 and TRBJ1-1): EPEVTQTPSHQVTQMGQEVILRCVPISNHLYFYWYRQILGQKVEFLVSFYNNEISEKSEIFDDQFSVERPDGSNFTLKIRSTKLEDSAMYFCASSYQDSRSFFGQGTRLTVV.

The chain combines TRBV28 with TRBJ2-7; 7 nucleotides line up with TRBD2. The CDR3 is made up of 13 amino acids. Trimming at V came to 4 bases and at J to 4 bases, leaving 4 bases not matched to a gene. CDR1 MDHEN and CDR2 SYDVKM come from the germline V gene. The CDR3 here is CASSWEGRYEQYF. Here the CDR3 DNA reads TGTGCCAGCAGTTGGGAGGGCCGGTACGAGCAGTACTTC.

This clone was seen only once. The chain carries TRBV4-2 and TRBJ2-7; 9 positions agree with TRBD1. V was clipped by 4 bases and J by 0 bases; unmatched bases: 7. From germline, CDR1 is LGHNA and CDR2 YNFKEQ. CDR3 length: 16 amino acids. The CDR3 region has the DNA TGTGCCAGCAGCCTGCGACAGGGGGGAAACTCCTACGAGCAGTACTTC. Translated: CASSLRQGGNSYEQYF.

CDR3 nucleotide sequence: TGTGCCAGCAGCCCGGGGGGACACTCGAACACTGAAGCTTTCTTT. This encodes CASSPGGHSNTEAFF. The chain has TRBV7-9 and TRBJ1-1, with D tentatively TRBD1 (6 bases). Per the germline V gene, CDR1 is SEHNR and CDR2 is FQNEAQ (reference sequence). V was shortened by 5 bases and J by 1 base, with 14 bases between the two germline ends. The CDR3 is 15 residues long.

V gene TRBV7-2 combines with J gene TRBJ2-1, with 7 positions matching TRBD2. The length of the CDR3 is 15 residues. Germline CDR1 is SGHTA and CDR2 is FQGNSA. After removal of 3 bases from V and 7 bases from J, the junction contained 9 bases not matched to a gene. CDR3 residues: CASSFLGAGRNEQFF. The CDR3 DNA reads as TGTGCCAGCAGCTTTCTGGGAGCGGGAAGGAATGAGCAGTTCTTC.

This chain uses TRBV10-3 with TRBJ1-2; TRBD1 is a possible D gene (5 bases). Trimming took 10 bases from V and 1 from J, leaving 10 bases between them. Germline V CDR1 and CDR2: ENHRY, SYGVKD. The CDR3 consists of 12 residues. CDR3 sequence: CATQGINYGYTF. For the CDR3, the DNA is TGTGCCACGCAGGGAATTAACTATGGCTACACCTTC.

V usage is TRBV19 and J usage is TRBJ1-2, with 9 bases fitting TRBD1. V lost 5 bases to trimming and J lost 6 bases; unmatched junction nucleotides: 7. CDR1 LNHDA and CDR2 SQIVND come from the germline V gene (reference sequence). There are 14 residues in the CDR3. CDR3 sequence (DNA): TGTGCCAGTAGTTACCGACAGGGGGGTGATGGCTACACCTTC. Amino acid sequence: CASSYRQGGDGYTF.

The V call is TRBV5-1, the J call TRBJ2-3; 7 bases map to TRBD2. The CDR3 covers 16 residues. From germline, CDR1 is SGHRS and CDR2 YFSETQ. Trimming at V came to 1 base and at J to 1 base, leaving 6 bases not matched to a gene. The DNA for the CDR3 is TGCGCCAGCAGCTTGTTGGCTAGCGGAGGCACAGATACGCAGTATTTT. The encoded protein is CASSLLASGGTDTQYF. Combining the CDR3 with reference TRBV5-1 and TRBJ2-3 gives the whole variable domain KAGVTQTPRYLIKTRGQQVTLSCSPISGHRSVSWYQQTPGQGLQFLFEYFSETQRNKGNFPGRFSGRQFSNSRSEMNVSTLELGDSALYLCASSLLASGGTDTQYFGPGTRLTVL.

CDR3 DNA: TGTGCCAGCAGTTCTCCGCGGGGGGCCCGAGAGACCCAGTACTTC. It is translated as CASSSPRGARETQYF. The chain links TRBV28 to TRBJ2-5; TRBD2 aligns across 8 bases. This CDR3 contains 15 residues. The V gene end was trimmed by 4 bases and the J gene end by 4 bases; junction bases not matched to a gene: 8. Germline V gives CDR1 MDHEN, CDR2 SYDVKM. The full variable domain, completed using reference TRBV28 and TRBJ2-5, is DVKVTQSSRYLVKRTGEKVFLECVQDMDHENMFWYRQDPGLGLRLIYFSYDVKMKEKGDIPEGYSVSREKKERFSLILESASTNQTSMYLCASSSPRGARETQYFGPGTRLLVL.

V and J are TRBV5-1 and TRBJ2-5; 9 bases map to TRBD1. The last part of the DNA fits TRBJ2-7 better; the J call may be wrong. The CDR3 has 15 residues. Germline loops: CDR1 SGHRS, CDR2 YFSETQ. For the CDR3, the DNA is TGCGCCAGCAGCTTGGGCGGACAGGGGACGTACGAGCAGTACTTC. This gives the protein CASSLGGQGTYEQYF.

The chain joins TRBV28 to TRBJ2-5, with D possibly TRBD1 on 6 matching bases. TRBJ2-7 matches the DNA end more closely, so the J call is doubtful. This CDR3 has 13 amino acids. Germline loops: CDR1 MDHEN, CDR2 SYDVKM. In DNA, the CDR3 is TGTGCCAGCACCGGGGACACCCCCTACGAGCAGTACTTC. Translating gives CASTGDTPYEQYF.